A selection of T cell receptor beta chains follows, all from one sample in a study of immune cell composition in non-small cell lung cancer. Repertoires were generated with immunoSEQ multiplex PCR, while TCRdb's copy carries only in-frame clones and drops some. The data contain around 7,000 clones, 70% to 90% of them singletons. Material: non-adjacent lung tissue. The source is a human donor with non-small cell lung cancer. The CDR3 runs from the conserved cysteine through the conserved F or W. The order of the fields is clone size, V gene, J gene, D gene, CDR3 protein, CDR3 DNA. D genes are given only for firm matches. Clone size is shown for a subset of rows, as once, few, many or a class of expanded clone.

clone size: NA
V gene: TRBV19
J gene: TRBJ1-2
D gene: NA
CDR3 protein: CASSIGPGYGYTF
CDR3 DNA: TGTGCCAGTAGTATTGGGCCGGGCTATGGCTACACCTTC

clone size: NA
V gene: TRBV2
J gene: TRBJ2-2
D gene: TRBD1
CDR3 protein: CASSENPGTGNTGELFF
CDR3 DNA: TGTGCCAGCAGTGAAAACCCCGGGACAGGGAACACCGGGGAGCTGTTTTTT

clone size: few
V gene: TRBV4-3
J gene: TRBJ1-1
D gene: NA
CDR3 protein: CASSQPGERHTEAFF
CDR3 DNA: TGCGCCAGCAGCCAACCAGGGGAAAGACACACTGAAGCTTTCTTT

clone size: few
V gene: TRBV4-1
J gene: TRBJ1-4
D gene: TRBD1
CDR3 protein: CASSQDGEGAEKLFF
CDR3 DNA: TGCGCCAGCAGCCAAGATGGGGAGGGGGCTGAAAAACTGTTTTTT

clone size: NA
V gene: TRBV5-1
J gene: TRBJ1-1
D gene: TRBD1
CDR3 protein: CASSGTGGSEAFF
CDR3 DNA: TGCGCCAGCAGCGGAACAGGGGGGTCTGAAGCTTTCTTT

clone size: NA
V gene: TRBV9
J gene: TRBJ1-1
D gene: NA
CDR3 protein: CASSHPLSGNTEAFF
CDR3 DNA: TGTGCCAGCAGCCACCCCCTCTCCGGAAACACTGAAGCTTTCTTT

clone size: NA
V gene: TRBV4-1
J gene: TRBJ2-7
D gene: TRBD1
CDR3 protein: CASRPGTGAYEQYF
CDR3 DNA: TGCGCCAGCAGACCCGGGACAGGGGCCTACGAGCAGTACTTC

clone size: large
V gene: TRBV7-8
J gene: TRBJ1-2
D gene: NA
CDR3 protein: CASSSQGNSYGYTF
CDR3 DNA: TGTGCCAGCAGCTCCCAAGGGAATAGTTATGGCTACACCTTC

clone size: NA
V gene: TRBV6-4
J gene: TRBJ1-1
D gene: NA
CDR3 protein: CASSPRTGTTEAFF
CDR3 DNA: TGTGCCAGCAGTCCCAGGACCGGGACCACTGAAGCTTTCTTT

clone size: NA
V gene: TRBV5-5
J gene: TRBJ2-3
D gene: NA
CDR3 protein: CASSYEEPNTDTQYF
CDR3 DNA: TGTGCCAGCAGCTATGAGGAGCCTAACACAGATACGCAGTATTTT

clone size: NA
V gene: TRBV4-2
J gene: TRBJ2-7
D gene: TRBD2
CDR3 protein: CASSPLTSGGPYEQYF
CDR3 DNA: TGTGCCAGCAGCCCCCTGACTAGCGGAGGCCCCTACGAGCAGTACTTC

clone size: few
V gene: TRBV27
J gene: TRBJ1-1
D gene: NA
CDR3 protein: CASSLVGDTEAFF
CDR3 DNA: TGTGCCAGCAGTTTAGTGGGAGACACTGAAGCTTTCTTT

clone size: NA
V gene: TRBV6-1
J gene: TRBJ2-7
D gene: NA
CDR3 protein: CASSPGEEQYF
CDR3 DNA: TGTGCCAGCAGCCCAGGGGAAGAGCAGTACTTC

clone size: once
V gene: TRBV9
J gene: TRBJ1-2
D gene: NA
CDR3 protein: CASSVTQARGYTF
CDR3 DNA: TGTGCCAGCAGCGTCACCCAGGCGCGGGGCTACACCTTC

clone size: NA
V gene: TRBV15
J gene: TRBJ2-2
D gene: TRBD1
CDR3 protein: CATSGTGDGELFF
CDR3 DNA: TGTGCCACCAGCGGAACAGGGGACGGGGAGCTGTTTTTT

clone size: NA
V gene: TRBV6-6
J gene: TRBJ2-7
D gene: TRBD2
CDR3 protein: CASSYSGRGGDYEQYF
CDR3 DNA: TGTGCCAGCAGTTACTCGGGGCGGGGGGGTGACTACGAGCAGTACTTC

clone size: NA
V gene: TRBV11-2
J gene: TRBJ1-2
D gene: NA
CDR3 protein: CASSSQGNSYGYTF
CDR3 DNA: TGTGCCAGCAGCTCCCAAGGGAATAGTTATGGCTACACCTTC

clone size: NA
V gene: TRBV5-1
J gene: TRBJ1-3
D gene: TRBD1
CDR3 protein: CASSIDRGAGNTIYF
CDR3 DNA: TGCGCCAGCAGCATTGACAGGGGAGCTGGAAACACCATATATTTT

clone size: once
V gene: TRBV6-5
J gene: TRBJ2-2
D gene: NA
CDR3 protein: CASSYDGELFF
CDR3 DNA: TGTGCCAGCAGTTATGACGGGGAGCTGTTTTTT

clone size: NA
V gene: TRBV6-1
J gene: TRBJ1-1
D gene: NA
CDR3 protein: CASREWNTEAFF
CDR3 DNA: TGTGCCAGCAGAGAGTGGAACACTGAAGCTTTCTTT

clone size: NA
V gene: TRBV11-2
J gene: TRBJ1-4
D gene: TRBD1
CDR3 protein: CASSPGQGASNEKLFF
CDR3 DNA: TGTGCCAGCAGCCCGGGACAGGGGGCTTCTAATGAAAAACTGTTTTTT

clone size: NA
V gene: TRBV7-2
J gene: TRBJ2-5
D gene: TRBD2
CDR3 protein: CASSQLATHETQYF
CDR3 DNA: TGTGCCAGCAGCCAACTAGCGACCCATGAGACCCAGTACTTC

clone size: once
V gene: TRBV5-6
J gene: TRBJ1-1
D gene: NA
CDR3 protein: CASSLWSGNTEAFF
CDR3 DNA: TGTGCCAGCAGCTTGTGGTCGGGGAACACTGAAGCTTTCTTT

clone size: NA
V gene: TRBV11-2
J gene: TRBJ2-2
D gene: NA
CDR3 protein: CATWVENGELFF
CDR3 DNA: TGTGCCACCTGGGTGGAAAACGGGGAGCTGTTTTTT

clone size: NA
V gene: TRBV4-3
J gene: TRBJ2-7
D gene: TRBD1
CDR3 protein: CASSQDAAGGTYEQYF
CDR3 DNA: TGCGCCAGCAGCCAAGATGCGGCAGGGGGAACCTACGAGCAGTACTTC

clone size: NA
V gene: TRBV29-1
J gene: TRBJ2-3
D gene: TRBD1
CDR3 protein: CSVPWDRGTDTQYF
CDR3 DNA: TGCAGCGTTCCTTGGGACAGGGGAACAGATACGCAGTATTTT

clone size: once
V gene: TRBV11-1
J gene: TRBJ1-1
D gene: NA
CDR3 protein: CASSPQGGNTEAFF
CDR3 DNA: TGTGCCAGCAGCCCCCAAGGAGGGAACACTGAAGCTTTCTTT

clone size: NA
V gene: TRBV19
J gene: TRBJ2-7
D gene: TRBD2
CDR3 protein: CASSIQGSGGSRTYEQYF
CDR3 DNA: TGTGCCAGTAGTATTCAGGGTAGCGGGGGCTCCCGAACCTACGAGCAGTACTTC

clone size: once
V gene: TRBV6-6
J gene: TRBJ1-6
D gene: TRBD1
CDR3 protein: CASSKTGSRPLHF
CDR3 DNA: TGTGCCAGCAGTAAGACAGGGTCAAGGCCCCTCCACTTT

clone size: NA
V gene: TRBV19
J gene: TRBJ1-6
D gene: TRBD1
CDR3 protein: CASSIYRGSDSPLHF
CDR3 DNA: TGTGCCAGTAGTATTTACAGGGGGTCGGATTCACCCCTCCACTTT

clone size: NA
V gene: TRBV19
J gene: TRBJ1-5
D gene: NA
CDR3 protein: CASREGLLGQPQHF
CDR3 DNA: TGTGCCAGTAGGGAGGGATTATTGGGTCAGCCCCAGCATTTT

clone size: NA
V gene: TRBV19
J gene: TRBJ2-5
D gene: NA
CDR3 protein: CASSIWPAQETQYF
CDR3 DNA: TGTGCCAGTAGTATATGGCCAGCTCAAGAGACCCAGTACTTC

clone size: NA
V gene: TRBV5-5
J gene: TRBJ2-7
D gene: TRBD1
CDR3 protein: CASSLTGAAYEQYF
CDR3 DNA: TGTGCCAGCAGCTTGACAGGGGCGGCCTACGAGCAGTACTTC

clone size: NA
V gene: TRBV29-1
J gene: TRBJ2-3
D gene: NA
CDR3 protein: CSVCPHPGCTDTQYF
CDR3 DNA: TGCAGCGTTTGTCCTCACCCGGGATGCACAGATACGCAGTATTTT

clone size: NA
V gene: TRBV9
J gene: TRBJ2-6
D gene: TRBD2
CDR3 protein: CASSVGGGASGANVLTF
CDR3 DNA: TGTGCCAGCAGCGTAGGCGGGGGGGCGTCTGGGGCCAACGTCCTGACTTTC

clone size: NA
V gene: TRBV21-1
J gene: TRBJ1-2
D gene: NA
CDR3 protein: CASSKGRQKYGYTF
CDR3 DNA: TGTGCCAGCAGCAAGGGGCGGCAGAAATATGGCTACACCTTC

clone size: NA
V gene: TRBV5-8
J gene: TRBJ2-5
D gene: NA
CDR3 protein: CASSFGGDETQYF
CDR3 DNA: TGTGCCAGCAGCTTCGGCGGGGATGAGACCCAGTACTTC

clone size: NA
V gene: TRBV7-2
J gene: TRBJ1-3
D gene: NA
CDR3 protein: CASSLRSRNTIYF
CDR3 DNA: TGTGCCAGCAGCCTGCGGTCCCGAAACACCATATATTTT

clone size: large
V gene: TRBV7-2
J gene: TRBJ1-1
D gene: NA
CDR3 protein: CASSTLGGDTEAFF
CDR3 DNA: TGTGCCAGCAGCACCTTGGGGGGTGACACTGAAGCTTTCTTT

clone size: NA
V gene: TRBV6-5
J gene: TRBJ2-7
D gene: TRBD1
CDR3 protein: CASTQGAVYEQYF
CDR3 DNA: TGTGCCAGCACCCAGGGGGCGGTCTACGAGCAGTACTTC

clone size: NA
V gene: TRBV7-9
J gene: TRBJ2-7
D gene: TRBD1
CDR3 protein: CASSLGTGGQNEQYF
CDR3 DNA: TGTGCCAGCAGCTTAGGGACAGGGGGCCAGAACGAGCAGTACTTC

clone size: once
V gene: TRBV9
J gene: TRBJ1-5
D gene: NA
CDR3 protein: CASSVAWPKLGYQPQHF
CDR3 DNA: TGTGCCAGCAGCGTAGCCTGGCCGAAGTTAGGGTATCAGCCCCAGCATTTT

clone size: NA
V gene: TRBV9
J gene: TRBJ1-2
D gene: NA
CDR3 protein: CASSVTGAWGYTF
CDR3 DNA: TGTGCCAGCAGCGTTACGGGGGCATGGGGCTACACCTTC

clone size: NA
V gene: TRBV19
J gene: TRBJ1-6
D gene: TRBD1
CDR3 protein: CASSPGQGRYNSPLHF
CDR3 DNA: TGTGCCAGTAGTCCGGGACAGGGGAGGTATAATTCACCCCTCCACTTT

clone size: once
V gene: TRBV2
J gene: TRBJ1-5
D gene: NA
CDR3 protein: CASRGGQPNQPQHF
CDR3 DNA: TGTGCCAGCCGTGGGGGGCAGCCTAATCAGCCCCAGCATTTT

clone size: NA
V gene: TRBV4-1
J gene: TRBJ2-5
D gene: NA
CDR3 protein: CASSRRDNQETQYF
CDR3 DNA: TGCGCCAGCAGCAGACGGGACAACCAAGAGACCCAGTACTTC

clone size: medium-sized
V gene: TRBV6-5
J gene: TRBJ1-1
D gene: NA
CDR3 protein: CASTRSGKSTEAFF
CDR3 DNA: TGTGCCAGCACCCGCTCAGGGAAAAGCACTGAAGCTTTCTTT

clone size: few
V gene: TRBV7-9
J gene: TRBJ2-1
D gene: TRBD2
CDR3 protein: CASSWGVGLAGKGNEQFF
CDR3 DNA: TGTGCCAGCAGCTGGGGGGTGGGACTAGCGGGAAAAGGGAATGAGCAGTTCTTC

clone size: NA
V gene: TRBV5-1
J gene: TRBJ2-3
D gene: NA
CDR3 protein: CASSSQRRPADTQYF
CDR3 DNA: TGTGCCAGCAGCTCTCAACGGCGTCCCGCAGATACGCAGTATTTT

clone size: NA
V gene: TRBV4-2
J gene: TRBJ2-7
D gene: NA
CDR3 protein: CASSQDRGDSSYEQYF
CDR3 DNA: TGTGCCAGCAGCCAAGATCGGGGGGACAGTTCCTACGAGCAGTACTTC

clone size: NA
V gene: TRBV6-4
J gene: TRBJ1-1
D gene: NA
CDR3 protein: CATEGLNTEAFF
CDR3 DNA: TGTGCCACCGAGGGTTTGAACACTGAAGCTTTCTTT

clone size: NA
V gene: TRBV11-1
J gene: TRBJ1-2
D gene: NA
CDR3 protein: CASSLKGRLNYGYTF
CDR3 DNA: TGTGCCAGCAGCCTTAAGGGACGGCTTAACTATGGCTACACCTTC

clone size: once
V gene: TRBV18
J gene: TRBJ2-7
D gene: NA
CDR3 protein: CASSSGPGTQYEQYF
CDR3 DNA: TGTGCCAGCTCCTCCGGCCCCGGCACTCAGTACGAGCAGTACTTC

clone size: NA
V gene: TRBV6-5
J gene: TRBJ1-5
D gene: NA
CDR3 protein: CASSYEGANQPQHF
CDR3 DNA: TGTGCCAGCAGTTACGAAGGGGCCAATCAGCCCCAGCATTTT

clone size: NA
V gene: TRBV19
J gene: TRBJ1-2
D gene: TRBD1
CDR3 protein: CASSIHPGQGELGYTF
CDR3 DNA: TGTGCCAGTAGTATACATCCGGGACAGGGAGAACTTGGCTACACCTTC

clone size: NA
V gene: TRBV6-6
J gene: TRBJ1-5
D gene: NA
CDR3 protein: CASKDAPYQPQHF
CDR3 DNA: TGTGCCAGCAAAGACGCCCCATACCAGCCCCAGCATTTT

clone size: hyperexpanded
V gene: TRBV6-5
J gene: TRBJ2-7
D gene: NA
CDR3 protein: CASSYQGPYEQYF
CDR3 DNA: TGTGCCAGCAGTTATCAGGGACCCTACGAGCAGTACTTC

clone size: once
V gene: TRBV4-3
J gene: TRBJ2-3
D gene: NA
CDR3 protein: CASSQSYALGGTDTQYF
CDR3 DNA: TGCGCCAGCAGCCAATCCTACGCCTTAGGAGGCACAGATACGCAGTATTTT